This record concerns one T cell receptor beta chain sequence. This sample stems from a study of T cell responses to AZD1222 COVID-19 vaccine. Germline V gene data show CDR1 as LGHDT and CDR2 as YNNKEL (reference sequence). Trimming took 4 bases from V and 4 from J, leaving 10 bases between them. The CDR3 sequence is 13 residues long. Sequencing used immunoSEQ multiplex PCR; TCRdb keeps in-frame clones, though not all of them. The profile shows 140,000 to 150,000 clones, roughly nine tenths of them singletons. The clonotype was recovered from an adult in good health. V and J are TRBV3-1 (or the pseudogene TRBV3-2) and TRBJ2-5; D not certain. The input for sequencing was peripheral blood, taken on day 0 of AZD1222 vaccination. CDR3 nucleotides: TGTGCCAGCAGCCTCGGTTGGAGAGAGACCCAGTACTTC. This sequence encodes CASSLGWRETQYF.